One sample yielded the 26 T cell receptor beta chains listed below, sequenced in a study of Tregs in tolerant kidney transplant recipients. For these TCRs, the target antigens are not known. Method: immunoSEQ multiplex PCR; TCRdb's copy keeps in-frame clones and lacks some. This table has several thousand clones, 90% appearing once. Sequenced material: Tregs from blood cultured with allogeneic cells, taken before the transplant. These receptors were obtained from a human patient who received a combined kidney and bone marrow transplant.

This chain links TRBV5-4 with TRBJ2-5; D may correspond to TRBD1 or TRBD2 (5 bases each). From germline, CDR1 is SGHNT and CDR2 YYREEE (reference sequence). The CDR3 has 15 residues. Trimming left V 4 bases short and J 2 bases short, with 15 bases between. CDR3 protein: CASSPNLWGQETQYF. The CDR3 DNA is TGTGCCAGCAGCCCCAATTTGTGGGGGCAAGAGACCCAGTACTTC.

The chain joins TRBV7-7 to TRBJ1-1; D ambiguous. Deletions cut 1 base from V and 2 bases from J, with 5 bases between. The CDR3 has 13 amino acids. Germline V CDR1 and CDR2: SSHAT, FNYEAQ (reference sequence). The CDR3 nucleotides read TGTGCCAGCAGCTTAGAGCTAAACACTGAAGCTTTCTTT. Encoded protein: CASSLELNTEAFF.

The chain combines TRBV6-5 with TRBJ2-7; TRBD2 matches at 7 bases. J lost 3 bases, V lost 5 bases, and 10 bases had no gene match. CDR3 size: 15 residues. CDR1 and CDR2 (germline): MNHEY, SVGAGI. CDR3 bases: TGTGCCAGCAGTCCCCGGGGCCTAGCGGTCTACGAGCAGTACTTC. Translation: CASSPRGLAVYEQYF.

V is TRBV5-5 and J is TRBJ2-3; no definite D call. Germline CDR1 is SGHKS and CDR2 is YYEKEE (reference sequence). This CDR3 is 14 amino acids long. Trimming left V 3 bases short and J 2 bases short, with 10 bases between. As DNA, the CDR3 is TGTGCCAGCAGCTCTGGATATATCACAGATACGCAGTATTTT. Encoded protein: CASSSGYITDTQYF.

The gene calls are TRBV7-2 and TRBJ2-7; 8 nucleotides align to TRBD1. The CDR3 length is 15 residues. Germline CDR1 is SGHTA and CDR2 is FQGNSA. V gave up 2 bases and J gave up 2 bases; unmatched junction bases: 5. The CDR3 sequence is CASSLRTGRAYEQYF. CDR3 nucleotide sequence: TGTGCCAGCAGCTTACGGACAGGGAGAGCCTACGAGCAGTACTTC.

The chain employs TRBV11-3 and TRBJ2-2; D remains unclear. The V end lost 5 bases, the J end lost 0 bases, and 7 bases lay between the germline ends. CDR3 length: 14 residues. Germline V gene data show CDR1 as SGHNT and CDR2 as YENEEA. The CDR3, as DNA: TGTGCCAGCAGCGGGCAGCCGAACACCGGGGAGCTGTTTTTT. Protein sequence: CASSGQPNTGELFF.

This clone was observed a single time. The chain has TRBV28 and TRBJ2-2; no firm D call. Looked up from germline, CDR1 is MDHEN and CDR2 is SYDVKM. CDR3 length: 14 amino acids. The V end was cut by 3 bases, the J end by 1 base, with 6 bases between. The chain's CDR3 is CASSLAGNTGELFF. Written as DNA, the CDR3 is TGTGCCAGCAGTTTGGCAGGGAACACCGGGGAGCTGTTTTTT.

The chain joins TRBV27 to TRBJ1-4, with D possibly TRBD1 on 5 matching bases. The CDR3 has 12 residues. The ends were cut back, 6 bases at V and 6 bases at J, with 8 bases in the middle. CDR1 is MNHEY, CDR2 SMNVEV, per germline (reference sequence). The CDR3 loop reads CASRQGHEKLFF. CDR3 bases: TGTGCCAGCAGGCAGGGACATGAAAAACTGTTTTTT.

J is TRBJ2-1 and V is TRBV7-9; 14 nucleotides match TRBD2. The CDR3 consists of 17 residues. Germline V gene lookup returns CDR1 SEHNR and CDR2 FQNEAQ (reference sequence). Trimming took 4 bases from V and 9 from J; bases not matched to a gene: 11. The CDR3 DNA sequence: TGTGCCAGCAGCTCCAGGCGACTAGCGGGGGGGCACGGTGAGCAGTTCTTC. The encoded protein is CASSSRRLAGGHGEQFF. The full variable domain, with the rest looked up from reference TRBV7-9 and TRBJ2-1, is DTGVSQNPRHKITKRGQNVTFRCDPISEHNRLYWYRQTLGQGPEFLTYFQNEAQLEKSRLLSDRFSAERPKGSFSTLEIQRTEQGDSAMYLCASSSRRLAGGHGEQFFGPGTRLTVL.

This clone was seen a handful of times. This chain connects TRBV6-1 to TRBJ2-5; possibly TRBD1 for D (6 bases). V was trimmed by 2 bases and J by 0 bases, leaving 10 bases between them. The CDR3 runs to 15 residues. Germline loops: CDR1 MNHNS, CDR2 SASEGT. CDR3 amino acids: CASSESDRYQETQYF. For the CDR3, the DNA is TGTGCCAGCAGTGAATCGGACAGATACCAAGAGACCCAGTACTTC.

In DNA form, the CDR3 reads TGTGCCAGCTCACCCGCGACAGGAGGCCAGCCCCAGCATTTT. It specifies CASSPATGGQPQHF. The rearrangement joins TRBV18 to TRBJ1-5, with D maybe TRBD1 (6 bases). The CDR3 runs to 14 residues. Trimming shortened V by 3 bases and J by 7 bases, and 13 bases separated the two germline ends. Looked up from germline, CDR1 is KGHSH and CDR2 is LQKENI.

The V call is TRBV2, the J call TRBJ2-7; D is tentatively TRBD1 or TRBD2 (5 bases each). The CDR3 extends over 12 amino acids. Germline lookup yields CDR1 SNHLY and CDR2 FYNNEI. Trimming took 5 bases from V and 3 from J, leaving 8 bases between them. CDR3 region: CASSPGRYEQYF. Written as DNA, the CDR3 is TGTGCCAGCAGTCCGGGACGCTACGAGCAGTACTTC.

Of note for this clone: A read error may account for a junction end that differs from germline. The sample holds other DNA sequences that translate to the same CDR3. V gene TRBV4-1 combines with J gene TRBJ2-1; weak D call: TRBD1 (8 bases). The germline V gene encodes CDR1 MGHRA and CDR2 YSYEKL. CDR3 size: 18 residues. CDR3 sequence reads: CASSQGTGGGLGQSEQFF. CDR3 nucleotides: TGCGCCAGTAGCCAAGGTACAGGGGGGGGTCTTGGTCAAAGTGAGCAGTTCTTC.

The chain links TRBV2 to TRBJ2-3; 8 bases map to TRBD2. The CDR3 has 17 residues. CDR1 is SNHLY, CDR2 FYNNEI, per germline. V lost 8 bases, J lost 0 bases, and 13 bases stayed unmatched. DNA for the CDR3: TGTGCCAGCGGCCCCGCGGGGGGTACTACTAGCACAGATACGCAGTATTTT. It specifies CASGPAGGTTSTDTQYF.

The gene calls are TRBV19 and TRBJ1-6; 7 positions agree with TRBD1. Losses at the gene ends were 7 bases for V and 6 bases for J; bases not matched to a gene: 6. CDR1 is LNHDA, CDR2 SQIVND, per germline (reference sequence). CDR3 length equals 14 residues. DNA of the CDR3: TGTGCCAGTAAGACAGCAGGGGGTAATTCACCCCTCCACTTT. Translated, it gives CASKTAGGNSPLHF. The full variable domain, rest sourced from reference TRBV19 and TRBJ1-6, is DGGITQSPKYLFRKEGQNVTLSCEQNLNHDAMYWYRQDPGQGLRLIYYSQIVNDFQKGDIAEGYSVSREKKESFPLTVTSAQKNPTAFYLCASKTAGGNSPLHFGNGTRLTVT.

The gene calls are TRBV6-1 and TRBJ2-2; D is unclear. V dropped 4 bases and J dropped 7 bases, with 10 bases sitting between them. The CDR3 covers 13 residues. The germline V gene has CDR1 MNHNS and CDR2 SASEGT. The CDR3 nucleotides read TGTGCCAGCAGTGTGTCGCTTGGCGGGGAGCTGTTTTTT. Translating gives CASSVSLGGELFF.

The CDR3 bases are TGTGCCAGCAGTGAAGCGAAGGGGGGTATGGCCTATAATTCACCCCTCCACTTT. As protein: CASSEAKGGMAYNSPLHF. The chain uses TRBV2 and TRBJ1-6; perhaps TRBD1 as D (6 bases). Germline values: CDR1 SNHLY, CDR2 FYNNEI. CDR3 length: 18 amino acids. The V end was cut by 0 bases, the J end by 2 bases, with 14 bases between.

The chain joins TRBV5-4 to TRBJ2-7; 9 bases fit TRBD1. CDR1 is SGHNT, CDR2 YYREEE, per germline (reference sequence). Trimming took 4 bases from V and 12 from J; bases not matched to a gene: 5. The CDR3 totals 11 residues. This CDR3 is CASSRGTGWYF. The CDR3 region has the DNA TGTGCCAGCAGCCGAGGGACAGGGTGGTACTTC.

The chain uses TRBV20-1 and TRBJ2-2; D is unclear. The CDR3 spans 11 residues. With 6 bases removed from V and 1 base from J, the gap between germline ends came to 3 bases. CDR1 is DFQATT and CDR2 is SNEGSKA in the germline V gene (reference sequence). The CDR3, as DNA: TGCAGTGCACTGAACACCGGGGAGCTGTTTTTT. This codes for CSALNTGELFF.

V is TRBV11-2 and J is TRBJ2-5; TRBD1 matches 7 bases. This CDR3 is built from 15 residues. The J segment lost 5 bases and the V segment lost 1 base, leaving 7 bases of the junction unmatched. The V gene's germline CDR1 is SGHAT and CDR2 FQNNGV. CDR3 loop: CASSLGAGGVETQYF. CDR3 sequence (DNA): TGTGCCAGCAGCTTAGGGGCAGGGGGTGTGGAGACCCAGTACTTC.

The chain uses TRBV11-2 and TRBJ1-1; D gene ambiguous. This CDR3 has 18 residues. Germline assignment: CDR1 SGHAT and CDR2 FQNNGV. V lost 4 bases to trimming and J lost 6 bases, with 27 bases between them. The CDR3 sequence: CASSSLGRRGDLRAEAFF. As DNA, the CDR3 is TGTGCCAGCAGCTCCCTTGGGCGGCGCGGTGACCTGCGAGCTGAAGCTTTCTTT. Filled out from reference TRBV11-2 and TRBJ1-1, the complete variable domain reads EAGVAQSPRYKIIEKRQSVAFWCNPISGHATLYWYQQILGQGPKLLIQFQNNGVVDDSQLPKDRFSAERLKGVDSTLKIQPAKLEDSAVYLCASSSLGRRGDLRAEAFFGQGTRLTVV.

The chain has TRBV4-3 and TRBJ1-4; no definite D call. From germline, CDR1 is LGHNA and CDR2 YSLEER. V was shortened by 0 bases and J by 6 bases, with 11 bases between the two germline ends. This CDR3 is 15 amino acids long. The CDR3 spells CASSQEGVNYEKLFF. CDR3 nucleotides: TGCGCCAGCAGCCAAGAGGGTGTGAATTATGAAAAACTGTTTTTT.

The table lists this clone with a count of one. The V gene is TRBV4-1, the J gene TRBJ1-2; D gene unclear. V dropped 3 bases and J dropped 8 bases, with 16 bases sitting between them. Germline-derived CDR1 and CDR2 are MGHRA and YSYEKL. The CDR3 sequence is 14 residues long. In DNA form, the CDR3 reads TGCGCCAGCAGCCAGGGCGGATTTCCCCTCGGCTACACCTTC. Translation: CASSQGGFPLGYTF.

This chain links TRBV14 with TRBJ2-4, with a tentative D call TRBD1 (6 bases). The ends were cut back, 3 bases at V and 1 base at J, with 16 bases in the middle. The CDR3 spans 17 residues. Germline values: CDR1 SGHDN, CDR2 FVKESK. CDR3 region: CASSHHRGQGAKNIQYF. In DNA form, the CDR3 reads TGTGCCAGCAGCCACCATAGGGGTCAGGGGGCCAAAAACATTCAGTACTTC.

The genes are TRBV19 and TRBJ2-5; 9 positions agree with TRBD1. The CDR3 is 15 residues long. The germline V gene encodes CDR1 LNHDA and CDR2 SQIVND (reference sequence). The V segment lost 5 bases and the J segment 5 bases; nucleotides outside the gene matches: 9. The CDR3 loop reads CASSVTGGDRETQYF. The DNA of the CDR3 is TGTGCCAGTAGTGTGACAGGGGGAGATCGTGAGACCCAGTACTTC.

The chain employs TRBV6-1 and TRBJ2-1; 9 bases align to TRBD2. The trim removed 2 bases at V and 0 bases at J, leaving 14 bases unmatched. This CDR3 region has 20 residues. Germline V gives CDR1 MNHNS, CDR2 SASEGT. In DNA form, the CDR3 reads TGTGCCAGCAGTGAAATATCAGCGGGAGGTTTTCTCAGCTCCTACAATGAGCAGTTCTTC. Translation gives CASSEISAGGFLSSYNEQFF.